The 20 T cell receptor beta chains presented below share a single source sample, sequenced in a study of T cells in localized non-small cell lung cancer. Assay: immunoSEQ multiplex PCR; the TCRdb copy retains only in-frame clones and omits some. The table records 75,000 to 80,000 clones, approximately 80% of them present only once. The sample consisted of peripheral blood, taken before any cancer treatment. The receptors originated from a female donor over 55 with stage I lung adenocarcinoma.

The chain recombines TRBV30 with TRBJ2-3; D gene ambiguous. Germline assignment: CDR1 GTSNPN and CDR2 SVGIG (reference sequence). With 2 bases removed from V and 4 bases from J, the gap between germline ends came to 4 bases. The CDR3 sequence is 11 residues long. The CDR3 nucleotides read TGTGCCTGGAGTAACCCAGATACGCAGTATTTT. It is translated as CAWSNPDTQYF.

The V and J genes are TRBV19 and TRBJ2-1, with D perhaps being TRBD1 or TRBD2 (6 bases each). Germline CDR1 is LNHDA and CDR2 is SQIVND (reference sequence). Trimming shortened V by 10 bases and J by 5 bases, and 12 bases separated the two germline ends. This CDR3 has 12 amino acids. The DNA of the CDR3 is TGTGCCACCCTCGGGGGCAACAATGAGCAGTTCTTC. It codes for CATLGGNNEQFF.

CDR3: CASTSGTASSGANVLTF. CDR3 in DNA: TGTGCCAGCACATCCGGGACGGCGAGCTCTGGGGCCAACGTCCTGACTTTC. This sequence joins TRBV5-5 and TRBJ2-6; D may be TRBD1 or TRBD2 (5 bases each). CDR3 length: 17 amino acids. Germline CDR1 and CDR2: SGHKS and YYEKEE (reference sequence). With 6 bases removed from V and 0 bases from J, the gap between germline ends came to 16 bases.

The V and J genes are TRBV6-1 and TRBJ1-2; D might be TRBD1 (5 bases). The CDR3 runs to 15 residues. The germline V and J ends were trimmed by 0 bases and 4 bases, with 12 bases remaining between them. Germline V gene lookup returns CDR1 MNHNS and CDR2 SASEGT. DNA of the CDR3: TGTGCCAGCAGTGAAGCGCTACAGGCCCTCTATGGCTACACCTTC. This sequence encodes CASSEALQALYGYTF.

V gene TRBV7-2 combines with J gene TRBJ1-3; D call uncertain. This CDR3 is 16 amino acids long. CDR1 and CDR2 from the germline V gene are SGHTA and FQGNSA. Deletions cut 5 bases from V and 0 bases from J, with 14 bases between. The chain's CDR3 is CASSLPRQSSGNTIYF. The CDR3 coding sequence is TGTGCCAGCAGCCTCCCCCGGCAGTCCTCTGGAAACACCATATATTTT. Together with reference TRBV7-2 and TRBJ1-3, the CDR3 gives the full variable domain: GAGVSQSPSNKVTEKGKDVELRCDPISGHTALYWYRQSLGQGLEFLIYFQGNSAPDKSGLPSDRFSAERTGGSVSTLTIQRTQQEDSAVYLCASSLPRQSSGNTIYFGEGSWLTVV.

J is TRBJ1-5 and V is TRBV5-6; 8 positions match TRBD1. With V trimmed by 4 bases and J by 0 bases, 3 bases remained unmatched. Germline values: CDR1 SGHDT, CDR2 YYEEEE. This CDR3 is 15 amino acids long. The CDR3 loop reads CASSLGQDSNQPQHF. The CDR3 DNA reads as TGTGCCAGCAGCCTGGGACAGGATAGCAATCAGCCCCAGCATTTT.

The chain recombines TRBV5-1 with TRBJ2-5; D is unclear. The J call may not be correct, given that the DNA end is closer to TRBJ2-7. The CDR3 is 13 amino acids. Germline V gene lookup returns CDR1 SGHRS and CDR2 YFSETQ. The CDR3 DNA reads TGCGCCAGCAGCCGCGGTCCAACCTACGAGCAGTACTTC. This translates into CASSRGPTYEQYF.

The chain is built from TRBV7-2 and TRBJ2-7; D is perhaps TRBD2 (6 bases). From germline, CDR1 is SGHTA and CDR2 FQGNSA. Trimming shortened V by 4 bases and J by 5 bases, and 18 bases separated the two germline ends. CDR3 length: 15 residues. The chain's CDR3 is CASSSMAGPPHEQYF. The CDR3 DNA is TGTGCCAGCAGCTCGATGGCGGGGCCGCCCCACGAGCAGTACTTC.

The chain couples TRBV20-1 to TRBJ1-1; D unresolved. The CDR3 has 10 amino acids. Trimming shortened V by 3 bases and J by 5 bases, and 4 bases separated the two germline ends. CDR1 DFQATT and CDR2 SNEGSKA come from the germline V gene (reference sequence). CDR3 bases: TGCAGTGCTAGGGGGACTGAAGCTTTCTTT. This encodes CSARGTEAFF.

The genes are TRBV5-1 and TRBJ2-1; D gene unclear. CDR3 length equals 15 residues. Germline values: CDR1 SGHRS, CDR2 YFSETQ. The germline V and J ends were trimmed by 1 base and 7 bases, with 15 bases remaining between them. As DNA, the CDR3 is TGCGCCAGCAGCTTGTGGAACGCCCGAGGTAATGAGCAGTTCTTC. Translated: CASSLWNARGNEQFF.

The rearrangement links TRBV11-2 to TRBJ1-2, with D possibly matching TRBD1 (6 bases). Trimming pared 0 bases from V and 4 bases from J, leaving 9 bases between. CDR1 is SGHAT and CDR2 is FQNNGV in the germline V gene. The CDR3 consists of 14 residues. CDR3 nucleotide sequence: TGTGCCAGCAGCTTAGAGCGGGGGCGCTATGGCTACACCTTC. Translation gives CASSLERGRYGYTF. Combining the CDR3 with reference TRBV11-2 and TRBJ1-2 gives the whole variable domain EAGVAQSPRYKIIEKRQSVAFWCNPISGHATLYWYQQILGQGPKLLIQFQNNGVVDDSQLPKDRFSAERLKGVDSTLKIQPAKLEDSAVYLCASSLERGRYGYTFGSGTRLTVV.

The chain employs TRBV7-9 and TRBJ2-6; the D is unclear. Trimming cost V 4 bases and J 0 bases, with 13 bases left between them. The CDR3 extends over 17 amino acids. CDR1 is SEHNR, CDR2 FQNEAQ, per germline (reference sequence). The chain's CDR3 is CASSSSPGSSGANVLTF. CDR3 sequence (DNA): TGTGCCAGCAGCTCCAGCCCGGGCAGCTCTGGGGCCAACGTCCTGACTTTC.

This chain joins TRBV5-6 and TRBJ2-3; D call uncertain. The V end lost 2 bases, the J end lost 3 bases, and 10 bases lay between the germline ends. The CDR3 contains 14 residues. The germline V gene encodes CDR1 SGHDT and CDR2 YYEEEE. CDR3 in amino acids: CASSLNVGTDTQYF. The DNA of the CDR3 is TGTGCCAGCAGCTTAAACGTCGGAACAGATACGCAGTATTTT. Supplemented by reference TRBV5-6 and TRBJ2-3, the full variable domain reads DAGVTQSPTHLIKTRGQQVTLRCSPKSGHDTVSWYQQALGQGPQFIFQYYEEEERQRGNFPDRFSGHQFPNYSSELNVNALLLGDSALYLCASSLNVGTDTQYFGPGTRLTVL.

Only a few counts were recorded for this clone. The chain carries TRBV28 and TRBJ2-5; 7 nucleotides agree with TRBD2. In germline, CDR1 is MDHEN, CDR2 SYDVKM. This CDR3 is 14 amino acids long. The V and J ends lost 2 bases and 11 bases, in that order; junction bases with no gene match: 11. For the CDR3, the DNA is TGTGCCAGCAGTTTAGGGGGGAGGGCTAGCCCACAGTACTTC. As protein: CASSLGGRASPQYF.

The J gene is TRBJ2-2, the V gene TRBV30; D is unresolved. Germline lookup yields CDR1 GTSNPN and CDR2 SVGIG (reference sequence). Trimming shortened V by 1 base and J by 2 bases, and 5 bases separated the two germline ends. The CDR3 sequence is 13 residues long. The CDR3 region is CAWSALNTGELFF. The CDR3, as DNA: TGTGCCTGGAGTGCCCTCAACACCGGGGAGCTGTTTTTT.

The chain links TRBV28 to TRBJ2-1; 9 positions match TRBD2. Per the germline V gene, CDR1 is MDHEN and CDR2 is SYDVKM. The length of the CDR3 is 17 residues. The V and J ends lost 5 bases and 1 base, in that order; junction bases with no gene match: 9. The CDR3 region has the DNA TGTGCCAGCAGTGTACGGACTAGCGTCCTATCCTACAATGAGCAGTTCTTC. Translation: CASSVRTSVLSYNEQFF. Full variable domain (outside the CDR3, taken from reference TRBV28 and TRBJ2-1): DVKVTQSSRYLVKRTGEKVFLECVQDMDHENMFWYRQDPGLGLRLIYFSYDVKMKEKGDIPEGYSVSREKKERFSLILESASTNQTSMYLCASSVRTSVLSYNEQFFGPGTRLTVL.

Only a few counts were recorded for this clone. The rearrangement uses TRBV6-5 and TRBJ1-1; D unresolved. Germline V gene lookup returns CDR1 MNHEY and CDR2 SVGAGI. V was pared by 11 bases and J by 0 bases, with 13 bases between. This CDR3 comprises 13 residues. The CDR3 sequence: CAVAKGLNTEAFF. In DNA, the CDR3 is TGTGCCGTGGCTAAGGGCCTGAACACTGAAGCTTTCTTT.

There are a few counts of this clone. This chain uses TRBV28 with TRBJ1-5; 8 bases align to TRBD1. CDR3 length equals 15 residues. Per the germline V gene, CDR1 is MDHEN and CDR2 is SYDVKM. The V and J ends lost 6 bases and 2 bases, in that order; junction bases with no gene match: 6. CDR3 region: CASSPGGNRNQPQHF. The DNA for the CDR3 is TGTGCCAGCAGCCCAGGGGGCAATCGCAATCAGCCCCAGCATTTT.

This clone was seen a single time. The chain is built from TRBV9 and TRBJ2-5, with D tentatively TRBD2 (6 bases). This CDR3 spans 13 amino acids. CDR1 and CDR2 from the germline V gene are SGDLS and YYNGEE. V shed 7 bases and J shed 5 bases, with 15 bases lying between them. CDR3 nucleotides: TGTGCCAGCGGAGGGGCGGGGTGGGAGACCCAGTACTTC. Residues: CASGGAGWETQYF.

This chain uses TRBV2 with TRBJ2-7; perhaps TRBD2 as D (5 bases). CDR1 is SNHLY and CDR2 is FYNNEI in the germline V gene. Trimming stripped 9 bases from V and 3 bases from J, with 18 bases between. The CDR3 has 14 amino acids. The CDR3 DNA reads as TGTGCCAGTGACCGGGCTAGCTCTAACTACGAGCAGTACTTC. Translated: CASDRASSNYEQYF.